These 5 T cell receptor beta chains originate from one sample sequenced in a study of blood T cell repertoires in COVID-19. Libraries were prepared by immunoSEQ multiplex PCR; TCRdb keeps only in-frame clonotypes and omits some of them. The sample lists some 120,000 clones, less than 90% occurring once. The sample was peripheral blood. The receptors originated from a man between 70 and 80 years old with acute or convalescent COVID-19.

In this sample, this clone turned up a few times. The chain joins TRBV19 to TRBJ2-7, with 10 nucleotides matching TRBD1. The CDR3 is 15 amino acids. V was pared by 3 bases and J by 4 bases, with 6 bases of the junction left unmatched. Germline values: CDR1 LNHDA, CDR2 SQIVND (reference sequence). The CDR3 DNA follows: TGTGCCAGTAGTATCAATTTGGGACAGGGGTACGAGCAGTACTTC. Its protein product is CASSINLGQGYEQYF.

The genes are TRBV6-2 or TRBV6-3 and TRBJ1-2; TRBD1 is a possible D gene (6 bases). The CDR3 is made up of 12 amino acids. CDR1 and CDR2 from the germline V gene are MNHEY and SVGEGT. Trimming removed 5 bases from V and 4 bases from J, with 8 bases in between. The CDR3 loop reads CASSRTVYGYTF. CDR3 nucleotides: TGTGCCAGCAGTCGGACAGTCTATGGCTACACCTTC.

Here the CDR3 reads CASSAGFTGELFF. In nucleotides, the CDR3 is TGTGCCAGCAGTGCGGGTTTCACCGGGGAGCTGTTTTTT. The chain has TRBV12-3 or TRBV12-4 and TRBJ2-2; possible D gene TRBD2, 5 bases. V was pared by 5 bases and J by 4 bases, with 8 bases between. The CDR3 loop spans 13 amino acids.

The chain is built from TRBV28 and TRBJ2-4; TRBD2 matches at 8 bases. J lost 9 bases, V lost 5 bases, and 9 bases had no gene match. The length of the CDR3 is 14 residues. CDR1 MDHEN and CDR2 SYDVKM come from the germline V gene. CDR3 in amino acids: CASSAGGGQAIQYF. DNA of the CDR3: TGTGCCAGCAGTGCAGGCGGGGGGCAAGCCATTCAGTACTTC.

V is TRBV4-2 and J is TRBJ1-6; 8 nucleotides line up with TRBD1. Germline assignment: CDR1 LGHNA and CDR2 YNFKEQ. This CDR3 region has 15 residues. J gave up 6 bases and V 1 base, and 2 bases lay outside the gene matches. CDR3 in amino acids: CASSQGDRGNSPLHF. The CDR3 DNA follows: TGTGCCAGCAGCCAAGGAGACAGGGGTAATTCACCCCTCCACTTT.